One sample yielded the 20 T cell receptor beta chains listed below, sequenced in a study of T-cell reconstitution after alpha-beta-depleted transplantation in children. As it was prepared, the TCRbeta library received unique molecular identifiers. TCRdb processed the PCR reads anew with MiXCR; each CDR3 protein has one entry. The sample carries about 690,000 distinct CDR3 sequences, approximately 17% recorded once. Sequencing used PBMCs from the stem cell graft donor, obtained from the stem cell graft. All receptors come from a human donor who donated a stem cell graft to a child with acute myeloid leukemia.

The chain joins TRBV5-5 to TRBJ1-5; D unclear. V was pared by 3 bases and J by 3 bases, with 10 bases between. Germline-derived CDR1 and CDR2 are SGHKS and YYEKEE (reference sequence). The CDR3 spans 14 residues. The CDR3 nucleotides are TGTGCCAGCAGCTGGGCCCACACCAATCAGCCCCAGCATTTT. Translating it yields CASSWAHTNQPQHF. Complete variable domain (other parts from reference TRBV5-5 and TRBJ1-5): DAGVTQSPTHLIKTRGQQVTLRCSPISGHKSVSWYQQVLGQGPQFIFQYYEKEERGRGNFPDRFSARQFPNYSSELNVNALLLGDSALYLCASSWAHTNQPQHFGDGTRLSIL.

This clonotype was seen repeatedly, ten times or more. The J gene is TRBJ1-5, the V gene TRBV12-3 or TRBV12-4; 12 bases are a match to TRBD1. Trimming removed 5 bases from V and 7 bases from J; junction bases left unmatched: 6. The CDR3 contains 15 residues. The CDR3 spells CASSPGQGAWQPQHF. In DNA, the CDR3 is TGTGCCAGCAGTCCGGGACAGGGGGCATGGCAGCCCCAGCATTTT.

This clonotype was counted a few times. V and J are TRBV20-1 and TRBJ2-7; 14 bases agree with TRBD2. Trimming took 6 bases from V and 7 from J; bases not matched to a gene: 11. The germline CDR1 and CDR2 sequences are DFQATT and SNEGSKA (reference sequence). This CDR3 region has 15 residues. The CDR3 loop reads CSAPGTSGGQGEQYV. The CDR3 nucleotides are TGCAGTGCCCCGGGGACTAGCGGGGGTCAAGGAGAGCAGTACGTC.

This clonotype was recorded a few times. The chain is built from TRBV12-3 or TRBV12-4 and TRBJ2-3; D is perhaps TRBD1 (5 bases). This CDR3 spans 17 amino acids. V shed 6 bases and J shed 9 bases, with 28 bases lying between them. The DNA of the CDR3 is TGTGCCAGCAGCCCCCTGGACATGGAGATTCCCCCACGGACGCAGTATTTT. Translated, it gives CASSPLDMEIPPRTQYF.

This clonotype was detected many times. The chain joins TRBV29-1 to TRBJ2-7, with 8 nucleotides matching TRBD1. The CDR3 is made up of 14 amino acids. V was pared by 3 bases and J by 3 bases, with 7 bases of the junction left unmatched. The germline V gene has CDR1 SQVTM and CDR2 ANQGSEA. The CDR3 reads CSVERGDRGYEQYF. CDR3 DNA sequence: TGCAGCGTTGAGAGGGGAGACAGGGGCTACGAGCAGTACTTC.

The rearrangement links TRBV7-2 to TRBJ2-1, with 7 bases fitting TRBD2. In germline, CDR1 is SGHTA, CDR2 FQGNSA. V lost 4 bases and J lost 5; bases outside the gene matches: 14. The CDR3 contains 17 residues. DNA for the CDR3: TGTGCCAGCAGCTCGTCGCTGGGGGGGGGTAGGAACAATGAGCAGTTCTTC. Its translation: CASSSSLGGGRNNEQFF.

This clonotype appeared a few times. The chain joins TRBV12-3 or TRBV12-4 to TRBJ2-5; 9 nucleotides match TRBD2. The CDR3 covers 18 residues. J lost 4 bases, V lost 0 bases, and 12 bases had no gene match. CDR3 amino acids: CASSLAWKTGTSRETQYF. CDR3 bases: TGTGCCAGCAGTTTAGCATGGAAGACTGGGACTAGCAGAGAGACCCAGTACTTC.

This rearrangement joins TRBV20-1 to TRBJ1-4, with D unresolved. Deletions cut 5 bases from V and 2 bases from J, with 18 bases between. Looked up from germline, CDR1 is DFQATT and CDR2 is SNEGSKA (reference sequence). The CDR3 covers 16 residues. CDR3 protein: CSAESPVVRTNEKLFF. The CDR3 DNA reads as TGCAGTGCTGAATCGCCCGTCGTTCGTACTAATGAAAAACTGTTTTTT.

A few counts support this clonotype. V is TRBV7-9 and J is TRBJ2-1, with 7 bases identical to TRBD2. Germline assignment: CDR1 SEHNR and CDR2 FQNEAQ (reference sequence). With V trimmed by 5 bases and J by 2 bases, 3 bases remained unmatched. This CDR3 spans 14 amino acids. The CDR3 region is CASSGGTTYNEQFF. CDR3 bases: TGTGCCAGCAGCGGGGGGACTACCTACAATGAGCAGTTCTTC.

This clonotype was observed many times. This chain links TRBV7-2 with TRBJ1-1; perhaps TRBD1 as D (5 bases). There are 14 residues in the CDR3. The germline V gene encodes CDR1 SGHTA and CDR2 FQGNSA. Trimming shortened V by 3 bases and J by 3 bases, and 11 bases separated the two germline ends. DNA of the CDR3: TGTGCCAGCAGCTTGACAGCGGAGGACACTGAAGCTTTCTTT. Amino acid sequence: CASSLTAEDTEAFF.

This clonotype came up many times. The chain carries TRBV7-2 and TRBJ1-2; D uncertain. This CDR3 has 15 amino acids. Germline values: CDR1 SGHTA, CDR2 FQGNSA. V was pared by 1 base and J by 3 bases, with 12 bases between. The CDR3: CASSLEYAAHYGYTF. The CDR3 DNA follows: TGTGCCAGCAGCTTAGAGTACGCAGCTCACTATGGCTACACCTTC.

This clonotype showed up just a few times. The chain is built from TRBV3-1 and TRBJ2-1, with 9 bases identical to TRBD1. Germline V gives CDR1 LGHDT, CDR2 YNNKEL (reference sequence). The CDR3 consists of 16 residues. Trimming took 4 bases from V and 6 from J; bases not matched to a gene: 10. CDR3: CASSLSGTGTLNEQFF. The CDR3 nucleotides are TGTGCCAGCAGCCTCTCCGGGACAGGGACCCTCAATGAGCAGTTCTTC.

This chain joins TRBV7-9 and TRBJ2-3, with 7 bases matching TRBD2. Germline values: CDR1 SEHNR, CDR2 FQNEAQ (reference sequence). Germline trimming cut 6 bases from V and 2 bases from J; bases unmatched to any gene: 11. This CDR3 has 16 amino acids. The CDR3 nucleotides are TGTGCCAGCAGTCGCGGACTAGAGGGCACCACAGATACGCAGTATTTT. Translated, it gives CASSRGLEGTTDTQYF.

This clonotype was found a few times. The chain uses TRBV20-1 and TRBJ2-7; possible D gene TRBD1, 6 bases. This CDR3 region has 13 residues. Germline-derived CDR1 and CDR2 are DFQATT and SNEGSKA (reference sequence). Trimming took 3 bases from V and 4 from J, leaving 13 bases between them. The DNA for the CDR3 is TGCAGTGCTAGTGGGGACAAGACATACGAGCAGTACGTC. The encoded protein is CSASGDKTYEQYV.

This clonotype was counted many times. This rearrangement joins TRBV20-1 to TRBJ1-6, with TRBD1 identical over 7 bases. This CDR3 has 15 amino acids. V lost 3 bases and J lost 9; bases outside the gene matches: 11. Per the germline V gene, CDR1 is DFQATT and CDR2 is SNEGSKA (reference sequence). CDR3 sequence reads: CSASAQGVGISPLHF. The DNA for the CDR3 is TGCAGTGCTAGTGCCCAGGGGGTCGGAATTTCACCCCTCCACTTT.

About this clonotype itself: Given a much more abundant clone one base away, this may be a read error. The chain is built from TRBV12-3 or TRBV12-4 and TRBJ1-1, with no clear D. V was clipped by 2 bases and J by 7 bases, with 11 bases between them. CDR3 length: 13 residues. Here the CDR3 DNA reads TGTGCCAGCAGTTTAAGAGCTATAGATGAAGCTTTCTTT. The encoded protein is CASSLRAIDEAFF.

In its sample, this clonotype was seen many times. V usage is TRBV7-3 and J usage is TRBJ2-7; D uncertain. The germline V gene encodes CDR1 SGHTA and CDR2 FQGTGA. CDR3 length equals 13 residues. With 6 bases removed from V and 3 bases from J, the gap between germline ends came to 12 bases. Here the CDR3 reads CASSRPPDYEQYF. CDR3 bases: TGTGCCAGCAGTCGACCCCCCGACTACGAGCAGTACTTC.

The chain joins TRBV10-2 to TRBJ2-1, with D possibly matching TRBD2 (5 bases). Germline loops: CDR1 WSHSY, CDR2 SAAADI. This CDR3 contains 16 residues. V lost 3 bases and J lost 0, with 12 bases in between. This CDR3 reads CASSDHRGSSYNEQFF. Here the CDR3 DNA reads TGCGCCAGCAGTGACCACCGGGGTAGCTCCTACAATGAGCAGTTCTTC.

This clonotype was counted many times. The chain's CDR3 is CASKESGRDGYTF. CDR3 DNA: TGCGCCAGCAAGGAAAGCGGACGCGACGGCTACACCTTC. The gene calls are TRBV10-1 and TRBJ1-2, with unresolved D. V dropped 7 bases and J dropped 8 bases, with 17 bases sitting between them. Germline V gene data show CDR1 as WNHNN and CDR2 as SYGVQD (reference sequence). The CDR3 is 13 amino acids.

This clonotype was recorded many times. The chain joins TRBV21-1 to TRBJ1-2; TRBD1 reflects the table's D call only, with no check against the DNA. TRBV21-1 constitutes a pseudogene. This CDR3 has 11 residues. CDR3 nucleotides: TGTGCCAGCAGCAAACTGGACAGCTACACCTTC. It codes for CASSKLDSYTF.